The 24 T cell receptor beta chains in this list originate from one sample, sequenced in a study of blood T cells in healthy people across ages. Primed by a sample-barcoded 5' primer and a J-beta primer mix, a second PCR proceeded for about 6 to 12 cycles. One entry per CDR3 protein, called by TCRdb with MiXCR from the 5' RACE reads. Of some 1.5 million distinct CDR3 sequences listed, under 30% are singletons. Sequenced sample: blood. The receptors were sampled from a woman aged 30 to 39 in good health.

The chain recombines TRBV4-1 with TRBJ2-1; TRBD1 or TRBD2 may be the D gene (5 bases each). The closer fit of TRBJ2-7 to the DNA end suggests the J call may be wrong. Germline V gives CDR1 MGHRA, CDR2 YSYEKL. This CDR3 is 15 amino acids long. Here the CDR3 reads CASSLPGPGGNEQYF. Here the CDR3 DNA reads TGCGCCAGCAGCCTACCGGGACCAGGAGGCAATGAGCAGTACTTC.

The V and J genes are TRBV2 and TRBJ1-4; 8 bases agree with TRBD1. V lost 1 base and J lost 7; bases outside the gene matches: 5. The CDR3 extends over 15 amino acids. CDR1 is SNHLY, CDR2 FYNNEI, per germline. The CDR3 DNA follows: TGTGCCAGCAGTGAAGTCCGGACAGGGTCTGAAAAACTGTTTTTT. It translates to CASSEVRTGSEKLFF.

The chain couples TRBV29-1 to TRBJ2-5, with a possible D match to TRBD1 (5 bases). The tail of the sequence fits TRBJ2-7 better, so the J call may be wrong. Germline lookup yields CDR1 SQVTM and CDR2 ANQGSEA. The CDR3 sequence is 14 residues long. CDR3 coding DNA: TGCAGCGTTGAAGGGACACCAGGAGCCTACGAGCAGTACTTC. It yields the protein CSVEGTPGAYEQYF.

CDR3 sequence reads: CSAHRDGSYYGYTF. The CDR3, as DNA: TGCAGTGCTCACCGGGACGGATCTTACTATGGCTACACCTTC. V and J are TRBV20-1 and TRBJ1-2, with a weak D call TRBD1 (5 bases). V was trimmed by 5 bases and J by 3 bases, leaving 16 bases between them. In germline, CDR1 is DFQATT, CDR2 SNEGSKA (reference sequence). The CDR3 is made up of 14 amino acids.

This clonotype was picked up a small number of times. This rearrangement joins TRBV9 to TRBJ2-7; 10 positions agree with TRBD2. V was pared by 0 bases and J by 3 bases, with 3 bases of the junction left unmatched. Germline V gene lookup returns CDR1 SGDLS and CDR2 YYNGEE. This CDR3 is built from 15 residues. The CDR3 region has the DNA TGTGCCAGCAGCGTAGCTAGCGGGAGTTTCTACGAGCAGTACTTC. Amino acids: CASSVASGSFYEQYF.

For this clonotype: The junction does not match germline at one end; this may be a read error. The chain recombines TRBV4-1 with TRBJ1-6, with D hard to call. CDR1 MGHRA and CDR2 YSYEKL come from the germline V gene. The CDR3 is 16 residues long. The CDR3 loop reads CACSQVPSSYNSPLHF. The DNA of the CDR3 is TGCGCCTGCAGCCAAGTCCCGAGCTCCTATAATTCGCCCCTCCACTTT.

In its sample, this clonotype was seen many times. The V and J genes are TRBV6-6 and TRBJ2-5, with TRBD2 matching 13 bases. The CDR3 runs 17 residues. V lost 4 bases, J lost 4 bases, and 9 bases stayed unmatched. CDR1 is MNHNY, CDR2 SVGAGI, per germline (reference sequence). The CDR3 bases are TGTGCCAGCAGTTTCCCGGGACTAGCGGGATCGTCAGAGACCCAGTACTTC. Encoded protein: CASSFPGLAGSSETQYF.

The chain combines TRBV6-5 with TRBJ2-3; D tentatively fits TRBD1 or TRBD2 (5 bases each). The CDR3 runs to 18 residues. Germline CDR1 MNHEY, CDR2 SVGAGI. Between the trimmed V and J ends, which lost 4 bases and 1 base, there was a span of 21 bases. CDR3 DNA sequence: TGTGCCAGCAGTTTTTCACTCCGTGAGGGGTACGGCACAGATACGCAGTATTTT. Translating it yields CASSFSLREGYGTDTQYF.

This clonotype was detected only once. V and J are TRBV7-9 and TRBJ2-1; D uncertain. Germline assignment: CDR1 SEHNR and CDR2 FQNEAQ (reference sequence). CDR3 length: 13 residues. Trimming removed 7 bases at V and 5 bases at J, with 12 bases between. The CDR3 sequence is CASKARIDNEQFF. CDR3 bases: TGTGCCAGCAAGGCCAGGATCGACAATGAGCAGTTCTTC.

The rearrangement joins TRBV6-5 to TRBJ1-2, with D unclear. The CDR3 is 16 residues long. The germline CDR1 and CDR2 sequences are MNHEY and SVGAGI. Trimming pared 1 base from V and 2 bases from J, leaving 14 bases between. The CDR3: CASSYWRSLSNYGYTF. The CDR3 DNA follows: TGTGCCAGCAGTTACTGGAGGAGTCTTTCGAACTATGGCTACACCTTC.

This clonotype came up many times. The chain couples TRBV9 to TRBJ2-7; D perhaps matches TRBD1 (6 bases). CDR3 length: 14 amino acids. The V gene lost 3 bases and the J gene lost 1 base, with 11 bases spanning the gap. Germline assignment: CDR1 SGDLS and CDR2 YYNGEE. The CDR3 reads CASSGDILSYEQYF. Written as DNA, the CDR3 is TGTGCCAGCAGCGGGGACATTTTGTCCTACGAGCAGTACTTC.

At least ten counts were recorded for this clonotype. The chain couples TRBV20-1 to TRBJ1-2; 7 nucleotides agree with TRBD1. CDR3 length equals 15 residues. CDR1 and CDR2 (germline): DFQATT, SNEGSKA (reference sequence). J was trimmed by 3 bases and V by 1 base; bases with no gene match: 8. CDR3 nucleotide sequence: TGCAGTGCTAGAGGGGATGACAGGGCTGACTATGGCTACACCTTC. This translates into CSARGDDRADYGYTF.

The chain carries TRBV5-1 and TRBJ2-5; D is unresolved. The CDR3 is 14 amino acids. In germline, CDR1 is SGHRS, CDR2 YFSETQ. V gave up 4 bases and J gave up 7 bases, with 17 bases separating them. CDR3 DNA: TGCGCCAGCAGCAGCCTCCACCGAGGTGCGACCCAGTACTTC. Translation: CASSSLHRGATQYF.

This clonotype has just a few counts. The chain has TRBV10-3 and TRBJ2-3; D is tentatively TRBD1 or TRBD2 (5 bases each). Germline V CDR1 and CDR2: ENHRY, SYGVKD. The germline V and J ends were trimmed by 11 bases and 6 bases, with 15 bases remaining between them. The CDR3 spans 12 residues. The CDR3 DNA reads as TGTGCCCCTTCCGAGGGGCGGGATACGCAGTATTTT. This sequence encodes CAPSEGRDTQYF.

V usage is TRBV5-1 and J usage is TRBJ1-1; D may be TRBD1 (5 bases). The CDR3 loop spans 13 amino acids. Germline CDR1 is SGHRS and CDR2 is YFSETQ. Trimming removed 4 bases from V and 7 bases from J, with 14 bases in between. The CDR3 is CASSPTTEGEAFF. DNA of the CDR3: TGCGCCAGCAGCCCCACGACAGAGGGTGAAGCTTTCTTT.

Only a few counts were recorded for this clonotype. The genes are TRBV10-3 and TRBJ2-1; D may be TRBD1 (6 bases). CDR3 length: 14 residues. Looked up from germline, CDR1 is ENHRY and CDR2 is SYGVKD. Trimming pared 3 bases from V and 7 bases from J, leaving 13 bases between. The CDR3: CAISDEQGFNEQFF. CDR3 DNA sequence: TGTGCCATCAGTGATGAACAGGGTTTTAATGAGCAGTTCTTC.

The rearrangement links TRBV30 to TRBJ2-7, with a tentative D call TRBD1 (5 bases). Near its end, the DNA agrees better with TRBJ2-5, so the J call may be wrong. There are 16 residues in the CDR3. Germline CDR1 and CDR2: GTSNPN and SVGIG (reference sequence). In DNA form, the CDR3 reads TGTGCCTGGAGCGGACGAGGACATCTAAAAGGAGAGACCCAGTACTTC. It yields the protein CAWSGRGHLKGETQYF.

The chain employs TRBV27 and TRBJ1-6; D ambiguous. Trimming left V 0 bases short and J 5 bases short, with 8 bases between. Germline lookup yields CDR1 MNHEY and CDR2 SMNVEV (reference sequence). This CDR3 spans 15 amino acids. DNA of the CDR3: TGTGCCAGCAGTTTATCAGGGAGGAATAATTCACCCCTCCACTTT. As protein: CASSLSGRNNSPLHF.

The chain joins TRBV5-1 to TRBJ1-1; maybe TRBD1 (5 bases). The CDR3 has 15 residues. The V gene's germline CDR1 is SGHRS and CDR2 YFSETQ. V was shortened by 2 bases and J by 1 base, with 12 bases between the two germline ends. The chain's CDR3 is CASSLRFQGNTEAFF. Here the CDR3 DNA reads TGCGCCAGCAGCTTACGTTTTCAGGGGAACACTGAAGCTTTCTTT.

This chain joins TRBV5-1 and TRBJ2-1; 8 bases agree with TRBD2. The germline gives CDR1 SGHRS, CDR2 YFSETQ. With V trimmed by 6 bases and J by 13 bases, 18 bases remained unmatched. CDR3 size: 15 residues. The CDR3 loop is CASKTEAGEYDDQFF. In nucleotides, the CDR3 is TGCGCCAGCAAAACGGAAGCGGGAGAGTACGACGATCAGTTCTTC.

CDR3 sequence: CASSIFAGLAGEQFF. The CDR3 nucleotides read TGTGCCAGCAGCATTTTCGCGGGACTAGCGGGAGAACAGTTCTTC. The chain joins TRBV7-2 to TRBJ2-1; TRBD2 matches 14 bases. V was pared by 5 bases and J by 13 bases, with 10 bases of the junction left unmatched. The germline gives CDR1 SGHTA, CDR2 FQGNSA. This CDR3 comprises 15 residues.

This clonotype was seen only a few times. V gene TRBV9 combines with J gene TRBJ1-4, with TRBD1 matching over 8 bases. The CDR3 runs 17 residues. Germline loops: CDR1 SGDLS, CDR2 YYNGEE. J was trimmed by 0 bases and V by 0 bases; bases with no gene match: 4. CDR3 sequence (DNA): TGTGCCAGCAGCGTAGAAGGGACAGGAGCAACTAATGAAAAACTGTTTTTT. Its protein product is CASSVEGTGATNEKLFF.

The CDR3 spells CASSPNAGSKAFF. The CDR3 DNA is TGTGCCAGCAGCCCTAACGCGGGCAGCAAAGCTTTCTTT. The chain links TRBV7-3 to TRBJ1-1, with D uncertain. Germline values: CDR1 SGHTA, CDR2 FQGTGA. The CDR3 extends over 13 amino acids. V was shortened by 5 bases and J by 9 bases, with 16 bases between the two germline ends.

This chain connects TRBV14 to TRBJ2-1; D uncertain. The V end was cut by 3 bases, the J end by 12 bases, with 9 bases between. Germline lookup yields CDR1 SGHDN and CDR2 FVKESK. The CDR3 extends over 11 amino acids. CDR3 amino acids: CASSQGWWQFF. The CDR3 coding sequence is TGTGCCAGCAGCCAGGGGTGGTGGCAGTTCTTC.